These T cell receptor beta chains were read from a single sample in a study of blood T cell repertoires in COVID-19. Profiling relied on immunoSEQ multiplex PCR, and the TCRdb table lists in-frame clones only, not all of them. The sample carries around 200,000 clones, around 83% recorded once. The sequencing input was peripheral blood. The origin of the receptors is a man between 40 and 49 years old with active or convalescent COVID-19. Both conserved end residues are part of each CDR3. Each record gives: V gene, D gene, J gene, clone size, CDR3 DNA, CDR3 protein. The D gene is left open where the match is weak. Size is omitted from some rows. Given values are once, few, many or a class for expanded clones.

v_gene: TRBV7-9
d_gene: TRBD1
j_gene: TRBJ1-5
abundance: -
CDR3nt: TGTGCCAGCAGCTTGGGGGACAGGGTAAATCAGCCCCAGCATTTT
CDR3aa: CASSLGDRVNQPQHF

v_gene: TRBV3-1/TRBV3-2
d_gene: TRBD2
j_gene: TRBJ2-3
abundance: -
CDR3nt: TGTGCCAGCAGCCAAGGGCTAGCGGTAGAGTCAGATACGCAGTATTTT
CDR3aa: CASSQGLAVESDTQYF

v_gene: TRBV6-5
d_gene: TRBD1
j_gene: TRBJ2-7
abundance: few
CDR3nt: TGTGCCAGCAGACGACAGGGTACGAGCGAGCAGTACTTC
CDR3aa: CASRRQGTSEQYF

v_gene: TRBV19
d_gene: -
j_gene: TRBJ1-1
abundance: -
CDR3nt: TGTGCCAGTAGTACCGGACATTCCACTGAAGCTTTCTTT
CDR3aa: CASSTGHSTEAFF

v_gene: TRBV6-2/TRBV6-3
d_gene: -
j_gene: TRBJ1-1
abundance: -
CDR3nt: TGTGCCAGCAGTTACGGTTTAGGGGAACTACTTGAAGCTTTCTTT
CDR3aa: CASSYGLGELLEAFF

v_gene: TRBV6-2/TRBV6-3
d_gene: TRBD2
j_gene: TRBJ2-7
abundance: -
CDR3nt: TGTGCCAGCAGTTACCCACATCTAGCGGGGGCTTATGTGGAGCAGTACTTC
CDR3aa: CASSYPHLAGAYVEQYF

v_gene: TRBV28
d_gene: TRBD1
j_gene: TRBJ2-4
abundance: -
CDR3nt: TGTGCCAGTGGCGGACAGGGTGTGGCCAAAAACATTCAGTACTTC
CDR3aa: CASGGQGVAKNIQYF

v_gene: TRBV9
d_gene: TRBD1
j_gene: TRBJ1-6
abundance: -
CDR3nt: TGTGCCAGCAGCGTTACCGGGACAGGGTTAGGCTCACCCCTCCACTTT
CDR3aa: CASSVTGTGLGSPLHF

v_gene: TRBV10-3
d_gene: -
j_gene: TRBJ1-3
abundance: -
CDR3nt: TGTGCCATCAGTCTCGGCGGAACCTCTGGAAACACCATATATTTT
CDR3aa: CAISLGGTSGNTIYF

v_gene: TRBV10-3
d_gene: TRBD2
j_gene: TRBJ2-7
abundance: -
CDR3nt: TGTGCCATCAGTGAGTGGACTAGCCGACCCTACGAGCAGTACTTC
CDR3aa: CAISEWTSRPYEQYF

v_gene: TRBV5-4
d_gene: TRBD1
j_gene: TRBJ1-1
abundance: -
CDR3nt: TGTGCCAGCAGCTTGGTCGGACAGGGGAACACTGAAGCTTTCTTT
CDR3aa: CASSLVGQGNTEAFF

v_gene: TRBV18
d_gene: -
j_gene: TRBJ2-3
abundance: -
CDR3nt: TGTGCCAGCTCACCGGGTGGACTCCCTAGTACAGATACGCAGTATTTT
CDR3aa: CASSPGGLPSTDTQYF

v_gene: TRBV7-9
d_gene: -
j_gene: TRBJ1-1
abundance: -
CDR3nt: TGTGCCAGCAGCTTAGGAATGAGGCGGCTGAACGCTGAAGCTTTCTTT
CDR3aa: CASSLGMRRLNAEAFF

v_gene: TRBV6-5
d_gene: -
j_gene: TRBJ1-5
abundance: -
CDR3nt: TGTGCCAGCAGTCTTACACAGGGCCAGCCCCAGCATTTT
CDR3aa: CASSLTQGQPQHF

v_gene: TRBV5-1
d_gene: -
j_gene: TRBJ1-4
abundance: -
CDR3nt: TGCGCCAGCAGCTTGCAGTCCCCTAATGAAAAACTGTTTTTT
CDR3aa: CASSLQSPNEKLFF

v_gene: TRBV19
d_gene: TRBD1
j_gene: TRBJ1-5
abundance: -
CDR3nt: TGTGCCAGTAGCGGGACAGCTGAGAGCAATCAGCCCCAGCATTTT
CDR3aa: CASSGTAESNQPQHF

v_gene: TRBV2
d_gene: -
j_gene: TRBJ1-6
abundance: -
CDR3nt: TGTGCCAGCAGTGCGGGTTTGGCAGGGAACTCACCCCTCCACTTT
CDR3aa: CASSAGLAGNSPLHF

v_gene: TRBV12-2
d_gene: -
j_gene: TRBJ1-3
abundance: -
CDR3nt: TGTGCAAGTCGCCCCAAAATCCCCTCCCGGGACAGGGGCTCCCGGCCTGGAAACACCATATATTTT
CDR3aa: CASRPKIPSRDRGSRPGNTIYF

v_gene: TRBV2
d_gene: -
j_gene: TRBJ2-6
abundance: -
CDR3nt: TGTGCCAGCCATTCTGGGGCCAACGTCCTGACTTTC
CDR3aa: CASHSGANVLTF

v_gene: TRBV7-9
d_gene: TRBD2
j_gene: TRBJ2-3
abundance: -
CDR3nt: TGTGCCAGCAGCTTCCTTGCGGGAGGCACAGATACGCAGTATTTT
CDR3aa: CASSFLAGGTDTQYF

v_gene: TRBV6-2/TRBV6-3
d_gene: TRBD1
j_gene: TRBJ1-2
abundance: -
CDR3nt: TGTGCCAGCAGTTCAGGGACAGCACTTGCCTATGGCTACACCTTC
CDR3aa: CASSSGTALAYGYTF

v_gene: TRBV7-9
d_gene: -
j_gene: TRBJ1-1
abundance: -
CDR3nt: TGTGCCAGCAGCCAGCAAGGGGCAGGGACTGAAGCTTTCTTT
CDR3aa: CASSQQGAGTEAFF

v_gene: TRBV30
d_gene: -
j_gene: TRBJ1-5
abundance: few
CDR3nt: TGTGCCTGGAGTTCTCCCTCTCAGCCCCAGCATTTT
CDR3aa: CAWSSPSQPQHF

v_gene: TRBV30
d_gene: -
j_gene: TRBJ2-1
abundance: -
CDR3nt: TGTGCCTGGAGTAGTGTGGCGGACAACTACAATGAGCAGTTCTTC
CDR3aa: CAWSSVADNYNEQFF

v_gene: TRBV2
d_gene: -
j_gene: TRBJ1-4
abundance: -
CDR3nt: TGTGCCAGCAGTAGTTTGGGGGGAGACACGGGGAATGAAAAACTGTTTTTT
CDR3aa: CASSSLGGDTGNEKLFF

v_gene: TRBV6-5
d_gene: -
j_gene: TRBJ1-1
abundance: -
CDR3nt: TGTGCCAGCAGTTACCCAGAAGAGAACACTGAAGCTTTCTTT
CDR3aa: CASSYPEENTEAFF

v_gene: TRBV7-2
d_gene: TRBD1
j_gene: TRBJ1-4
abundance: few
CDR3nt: TGTGCCAGCAGCTTAGCGCAGGGGGGCGCCTGGGAAAAACTGTTTTTT
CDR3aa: CASSLAQGGAWEKLFF

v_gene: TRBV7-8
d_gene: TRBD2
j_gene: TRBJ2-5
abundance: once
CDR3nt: TGTGCCAGCAGCTCTAGGACTAGCGGGGGCCAAGAGACCCAGTACTTC
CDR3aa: CASSSRTSGGQETQYF

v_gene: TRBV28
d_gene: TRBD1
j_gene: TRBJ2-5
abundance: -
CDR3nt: TGTGCCAGCAGTTCGGGGTCAACCGGACAGGGTGGACAGACCCAGTACTTC
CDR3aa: CASSSGSTGQGGQTQYF

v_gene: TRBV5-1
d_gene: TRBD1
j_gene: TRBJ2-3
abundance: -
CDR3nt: TGCGCCAGCAGCGGGACAGGGGGCGTGGGCACAGATACGCAGTATTTT
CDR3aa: CASSGTGGVGTDTQYF

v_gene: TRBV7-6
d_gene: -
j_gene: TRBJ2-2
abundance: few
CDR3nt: TGTGCCAGCAGCCCCAGTCGGAACACCGGGGAGCTGTTTTTT
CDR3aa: CASSPSRNTGELFF

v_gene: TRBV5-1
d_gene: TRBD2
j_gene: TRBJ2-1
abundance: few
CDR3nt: TGCGCCAGCAGCGCAACCGGGACTAGCAGGGTCAGTGAGCAGTTCTTC
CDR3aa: CASSATGTSRVSEQFF

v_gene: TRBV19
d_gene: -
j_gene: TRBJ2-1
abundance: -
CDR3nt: TGTGCCAGTAATCCCGGGGTAGGGCGGCATGAGCAGTTCTTC
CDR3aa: CASNPGVGRHEQFF

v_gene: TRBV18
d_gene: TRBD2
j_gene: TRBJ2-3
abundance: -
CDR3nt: TGTGCCAGCTCCCCAGCGGGGGCGCACACAGATACGCAGTATTTT
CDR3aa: CASSPAGAHTDTQYF

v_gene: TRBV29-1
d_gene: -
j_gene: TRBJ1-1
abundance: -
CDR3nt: TGCAGCGTCAGGCGGGGGGACACTGAAGCTTTCTTT
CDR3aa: CSVRRGDTEAFF

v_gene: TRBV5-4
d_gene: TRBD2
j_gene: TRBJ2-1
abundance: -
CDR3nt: TGTGCCAGCAGCTTGGCCAGCGGGGGTTACAATGAGCAGTTCTTC
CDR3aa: CASSLASGGYNEQFF

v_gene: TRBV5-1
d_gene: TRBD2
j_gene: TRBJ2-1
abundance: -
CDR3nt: TGCGCCAGCAGCCCCCCGGCCCCGGGGGGTAATGAGCAGTTCTTC
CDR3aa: CASSPPAPGGNEQFF

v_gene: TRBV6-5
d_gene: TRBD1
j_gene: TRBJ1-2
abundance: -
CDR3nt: TGTGCCAGCAGACATACTTCGACAGGGGAGAACGGCTACACCTTC
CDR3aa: CASRHTSTGENGYTF

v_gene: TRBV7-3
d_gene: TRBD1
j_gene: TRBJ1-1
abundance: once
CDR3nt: TGTGCCAGCAGCCCAGGACAGGGGAAAGCTTTCTTT
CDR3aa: CASSPGQGKAFF

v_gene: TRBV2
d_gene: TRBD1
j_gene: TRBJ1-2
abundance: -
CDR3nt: TGTGCCAGCAGTTATTTAGAACGACAGGGGAGTGGCTACACCTTC
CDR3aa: CASSYLERQGSGYTF

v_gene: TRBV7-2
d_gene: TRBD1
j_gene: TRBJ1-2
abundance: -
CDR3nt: TGTGCCAGCAGCTCATACAGGGGTTCCTACACCTTC
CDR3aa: CASSSYRGSYTF

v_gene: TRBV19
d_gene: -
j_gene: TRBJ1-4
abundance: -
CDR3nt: TGTGCCAGTAGTACTCAGGGTGCAACTAATGAAAAACTGTTTTTT
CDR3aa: CASSTQGATNEKLFF

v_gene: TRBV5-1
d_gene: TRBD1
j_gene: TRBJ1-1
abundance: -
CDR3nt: TGCGCCAGCAGCAATCAGGACAGGGGAACTGAAGCTTTCTTT
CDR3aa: CASSNQDRGTEAFF

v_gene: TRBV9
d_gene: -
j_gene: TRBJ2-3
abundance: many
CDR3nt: TGTGCCAGCAGCGTCGACAGCACAGGCACAGATACGCAGTATTTT
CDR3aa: CASSVDSTGTDTQYF

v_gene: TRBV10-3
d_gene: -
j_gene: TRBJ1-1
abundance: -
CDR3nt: TGTGCCATCAAAGAAGGGAGCGGAATAGGGTCCACTGAAGCTTTCTTT
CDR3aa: CAIKEGSGIGSTEAFF

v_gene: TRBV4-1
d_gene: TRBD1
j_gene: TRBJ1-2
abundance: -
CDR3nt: TGCGCCAGCAGCCAGGACAGGGGTCGGTATGGCTACACCTTC
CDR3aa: CASSQDRGRYGYTF

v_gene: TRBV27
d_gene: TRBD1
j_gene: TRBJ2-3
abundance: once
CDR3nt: TGTGCCAGCAACAACCGGGACAGGAATACGCAGTATTTT
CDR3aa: CASNNRDRNTQYF

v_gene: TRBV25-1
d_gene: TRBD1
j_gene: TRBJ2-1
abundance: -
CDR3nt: TGTGCCAGCAGCAGGACAGGGTCGGCTGAGCAGTTCTTC
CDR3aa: CASSRTGSAEQFF

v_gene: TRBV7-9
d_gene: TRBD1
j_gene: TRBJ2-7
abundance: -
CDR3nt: TGTGCCAGCAGCTCCACCGGGACAGGAGTGTCCTACGAGCAGTACTTC
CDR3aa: CASSSTGTGVSYEQYF

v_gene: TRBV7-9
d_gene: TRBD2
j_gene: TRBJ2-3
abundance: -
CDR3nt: TGTGCCAGCAGCCTGGGACTAGGCACAGATACGCAGTATTTT
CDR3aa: CASSLGLGTDTQYF

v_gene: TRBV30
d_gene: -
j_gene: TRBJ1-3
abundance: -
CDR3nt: TGTGCCTGGAGTCTTTTCGGGGGGGCTTCTGGAAACACCATATATTTT
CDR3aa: CAWSLFGGASGNTIYF

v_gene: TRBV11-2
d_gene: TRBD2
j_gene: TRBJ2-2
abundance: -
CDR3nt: TGTGCCAGCAGCCCGGCACCGGGGGGGTCGAACACCGGGGAGCTGTTTTTT
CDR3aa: CASSPAPGGSNTGELFF

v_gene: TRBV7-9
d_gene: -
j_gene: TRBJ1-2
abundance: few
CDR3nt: TGTGCCAGCAGCTTAGCCATGGGCAGCTTTAACTATGGCTACACCTTC
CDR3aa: CASSLAMGSFNYGYTF

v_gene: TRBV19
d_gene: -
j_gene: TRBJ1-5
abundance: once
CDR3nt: TGTGCCAGTAGTAAGGGGCGGGGGCTCAATCAGCCCCAGCATTTT
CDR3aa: CASSKGRGLNQPQHF

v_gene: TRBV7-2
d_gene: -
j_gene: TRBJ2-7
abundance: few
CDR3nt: TGTGCCAGCAGCTTGGATACTTACAGCTCCTACGAGCAGTACTTC
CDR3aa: CASSLDTYSSYEQYF

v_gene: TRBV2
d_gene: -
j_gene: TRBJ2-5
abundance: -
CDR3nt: TGTGCCAGCAACGCCGCCCAGGCCAAAGAGACCCAGTACTTC
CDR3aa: CASNAAQAKETQYF

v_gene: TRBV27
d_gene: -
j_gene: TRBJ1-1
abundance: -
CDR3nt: TGTGCCAGCGGGAGGAGGTCATATGGGAACACTGAAGCTTTCTTT
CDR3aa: CASGRRSYGNTEAFF

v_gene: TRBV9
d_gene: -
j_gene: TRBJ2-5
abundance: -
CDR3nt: TGTGCCAGCAGCGTAGGATCCCACAGCCTCCAAGAGACCCAGTACTTC
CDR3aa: CASSVGSHSLQETQYF

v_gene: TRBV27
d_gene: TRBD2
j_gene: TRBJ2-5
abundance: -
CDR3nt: TGTGCCAGCAGTCCCCGGACTAGCGGGGGGCGTGAGACCCAGTACTTC
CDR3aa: CASSPRTSGGRETQYF

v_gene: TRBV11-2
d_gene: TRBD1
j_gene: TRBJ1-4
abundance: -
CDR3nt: TGTGCCAGCAGCTTACCCGGGACAGGGCGCGAAAAACTGTTTTTT
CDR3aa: CASSLPGTGREKLFF